This T cell receptor (beta chain) appears in the sequencing data of a study of blood T cell repertoires in COVID-19. Sequencing was performed with immunoSEQ multiplex PCR; in TCRdb, only in-frame clones are kept and a portion is missing. In the table there are about 200,000 clones, 83% of which are singletons. This CDR3 has 12 amino acids. V was trimmed by 8 bases and J by 1 base, leaving 8 bases between them. Germline-derived CDR1 and CDR2 are SNHLY and FYNNEI. Clinical history as reported by participants underpinned cohort assignment. The TCR comes from a woman between 50 and 59 years old who had been exposed to COVID-19. The sequencing sample was made of PBMCs or T cells enriched from blood (not recorded which). This chain joins TRBV2 and TRBJ1-1; unclear D gene. The CDR3 bases are TGTGCCAGCCTAAAAACGAACACTGAAGCTTTCTTT. It codes for CASLKTNTEAFF.